Below, 27 T cell receptor beta chains from the same sample are listed, as sequenced in a study of CD4 T cells in relation to SARS-CoV-2 and coronaviruses. Assay used: immunoSEQ multiplex PCR; TCRdb lists only in-frame clones, some missing. The data contain about 54,000 clones, about 91% of them seen just once; the ten biggest clones take up roughly 0.39%. Material for sequencing was naive CD4+ T cells from PBMCs. The subset: naive CD4+ T cells isolated by negative enrichment. These receptors were obtained from an adult with COVID-19.

The chain employs TRBV29-1 and TRBJ1-2; maybe TRBD1 (5 bases). The V gene lost 7 bases and the J gene lost 3 bases, with 9 bases spanning the gap. The CDR3 runs 11 residues. In germline, CDR1 is SQVTM, CDR2 ANQGSEA. This CDR3 is CSGGPDYGYTF. As DNA, the CDR3 is TGCAGCGGGGGACCGGACTATGGCTACACCTTC.

The chain recombines TRBV6-2 or TRBV6-3 with TRBJ2-6; possibly TRBD1 or TRBD2 for D (5 bases each). The V gene lost 5 bases and the J gene lost 3 bases, with 20 bases spanning the gap. Germline V gives CDR1 MNHEY, CDR2 SVGEGT. CDR3 length equals 18 residues. The CDR3 region is CASSAHQGLRGGANVLTF. The CDR3 DNA reads as TGTGCCAGCAGTGCTCACCAGGGTCTTCGGGGTGGGGCCAACGTCCTGACTTTC.

This clone was found once. This chain links TRBV28 with TRBJ1-4, with unresolved D. Germline V CDR1 and CDR2: MDHEN, SYDVKM. V was clipped by 10 bases and J by 4 bases, with 16 bases between them. The CDR3 consists of 14 residues. The CDR3 here is CATSLARFNEKLFF. The CDR3 DNA sequence: TGTGCCACCTCTTTGGCGCGGTTTAATGAAAAACTGTTTTTT.

The rearrangement joins TRBV2 to TRBJ1-1; D call uncertain. This CDR3 is 15 amino acids long. V was pared by 2 bases and J by 0 bases, with 10 bases between. Germline V gives CDR1 SNHLY, CDR2 FYNNEI. The CDR3 here is CASSEFGQMNTEAFF. The CDR3 coding sequence is TGTGCCAGCAGTGAATTCGGGCAGATGAACACTGAAGCTTTCTTT. Complete variable domain (other parts from reference TRBV2 and TRBJ1-1): EPEVTQTPSHQVTQMGQEVILRCVPISNHLYFYWYRQILGQKVEFLVSFYNNEISEKSEIFDDQFSVERPDGSNFTLKIRSTKLEDSAMYFCASSEFGQMNTEAFFGQGTRLTVV.

The chain carries TRBV30 and TRBJ2-1; D might be TRBD2 (6 bases). The ends were cut back, 4 bases at V and 10 bases at J, with 14 bases in the middle. Germline V lookup: CDR1 GTSNPN, CDR2 SVGIG (reference sequence). The CDR3 sequence is 12 residues long. The CDR3 region has the DNA TGTGCCTGGACCCATGGGGGGATAGAGCAGTTCTTC. It codes for CAWTHGGIEQFF.

This chain joins TRBV30 and TRBJ2-3; the D is unclear. This CDR3 spans 13 amino acids. Germline loops: CDR1 GTSNPN, CDR2 SVGIG (reference sequence). V was pared by 3 bases and J by 0 bases, with 7 bases between. Written as DNA, the CDR3 is TGTGCCTGGAGGCAGTCTAGCACAGATACGCAGTATTTT. Protein sequence: CAWRQSSTDTQYF.

The chain combines TRBV7-9 with TRBJ2-7; D not certain. Germline lookup yields CDR1 SEHNR and CDR2 FQNEAQ (reference sequence). The CDR3 consists of 15 residues. V shed 5 bases and J shed 6 bases, with 20 bases lying between them. The CDR3 DNA sequence: TGTGCCAGCAGCCTTGGGGTCGATCCCGTCTCCGAGCAGTACTTC. Amino acid sequence: CASSLGVDPVSEQYF.

This chain connects TRBV19 to TRBJ2-5; TRBD1 might be the D (6 bases). Trimming left V 4 bases short and J 5 bases short, with 11 bases between. Germline-derived CDR1 and CDR2 are LNHDA and SQIVND (reference sequence). There are 13 residues in the CDR3. This chain's CDR3 is CASSNLGGETQYF. CDR3 DNA: TGTGCCAGTAGTAATTTAGGGGGTGAGACCCAGTACTTC.

The chain recombines TRBV7-2 with TRBJ1-5, with D possibly TRBD1 on 6 matching bases. This CDR3 has 13 residues. Germline V gene lookup returns CDR1 SGHTA and CDR2 FQGNSA. V gave up 3 bases and J gave up 6 bases, with 9 bases separating them. CDR3 region: CASSLDRPQPQHF. The CDR3 coding sequence is TGTGCCAGCAGCTTGGACAGACCTCAGCCCCAGCATTTT.

This clone has a single count. This chain links TRBV5-1 with TRBJ2-3; 10 bases fit TRBD2. CDR3 size: 16 residues. CDR1 and CDR2 from the germline V gene are SGHRS and YFSETQ. V lost 3 bases, J lost 2 bases, and 6 bases stayed unmatched. The CDR3 coding sequence is TGCGCCAGCAGCTACGGACTAGCGGACGCCACAGATACGCAGTATTTT. It specifies CASSYGLADATDTQYF.

This clone was seen a single time. V gene TRBV5-1 combines with J gene TRBJ2-1, with D possibly TRBD1 on 6 matching bases. CDR1 and CDR2 from the germline V gene are SGHRS and YFSETQ. The CDR3 contains 14 residues. V gave up 6 bases and J gave up 0 bases, with 10 bases separating them. The CDR3, as DNA: TGCGCCAGCAAGAAAGGGGGCTCCTACAATGAGCAGTTCTTC. This gives the protein CASKKGGSYNEQFF.

This rearrangement joins TRBV6-6 to TRBJ2-2, with D possibly TRBD1 on 5 matching bases. Germline V gives CDR1 MNHNY, CDR2 SVGAGI (reference sequence). CDR3 length: 16 amino acids. Trimming cost V 0 bases and J 4 bases, with 12 bases left between them. The CDR3 loop is CASSYSVRVFTGELFF. CDR3 DNA sequence: TGTGCCAGCAGTTACTCGGTCAGGGTCTTCACCGGGGAGCTGTTTTTT.

The gene calls are TRBV7-9 and TRBJ1-1; 7 bases are shared with TRBD1. Germline CDR1 is SEHNR and CDR2 is FQNEAQ (reference sequence). V shed 5 bases, J shed 5 bases, and the junction held 5 bases outside the gene matches. The CDR3 length is 13 residues. DNA of the CDR3: TGTGCCAGCAGCACCGAGGGGGCGACTGAAGCTTTCTTT. It specifies CASSTEGATEAFF.

This sequence joins TRBV3-1 (or the pseudogene TRBV3-2) and TRBJ2-1, with 10 bases identical to TRBD2. The J segment lost 7 bases and the V segment lost 2 bases, leaving 5 bases of the junction unmatched. CDR1 and CDR2 (germline): LGHDT, YNNKEL (reference sequence). This CDR3 is built from 15 residues. CDR3 residues: CASSQSPSGRNEQFF. For the CDR3, the DNA is TGTGCCAGCAGCCAATCGCCTAGCGGGAGAAATGAGCAGTTCTTC.

J is TRBJ2-2 and V is TRBV6-1; 7 nucleotides match TRBD2. This CDR3 spans 17 amino acids. V shed 1 base, J shed 4 bases, and the junction held 9 bases outside the gene matches. CDR1 and CDR2 (germline): MNHNS, SASEGT. CDR3 coding DNA: TGTGCCAGCAGTGAAGTTTGGCAGGGAGGGAGCACCGGGGAGCTGTTTTTT. Its protein product is CASSEVWQGGSTGELFF.

This clone was seen just once. This chain joins TRBV5-6 and TRBJ2-7; D possibly corresponds to TRBD1 (5 bases). The germline V and J ends were trimmed by 1 base and 2 bases, with 7 bases remaining between them. CDR1 is SGHDT, CDR2 YYEEEE, per germline. This CDR3 region has 13 residues. The CDR3 sequence: CASSLFRAYEQYF. CDR3 sequence (DNA): TGTGCCAGCAGCTTGTTCAGGGCCTACGAGCAGTACTTC.

The rearrangement uses TRBV28 and TRBJ1-6; D unresolved. Trimming cost V 3 bases and J 7 bases, with 13 bases left between them. The germline V gene has CDR1 MDHEN and CDR2 SYDVKM. CDR3 length: 15 amino acids. CDR3 sequence reads: CASSFSGLPNSPLHF. The CDR3 region has the DNA TGTGCCAGCAGTTTTTCCGGACTACCCAATTCACCCCTCCACTTT.

This chain connects TRBV14 to TRBJ2-3, with D hard to call. V lost 0 bases and J 1 base, leaving 11 bases between the germline ends. Germline V gene lookup returns CDR1 SGHDN and CDR2 FVKESK. The CDR3 sequence is 16 residues long. The CDR3: CASSQDWAVRTDTQYF. The CDR3 DNA reads as TGTGCCAGCAGCCAAGATTGGGCGGTACGCACAGATACGCAGTATTTT.

The genes are TRBV30 and TRBJ2-7, with D uncertain. Germline V lookup: CDR1 GTSNPN, CDR2 SVGIG (reference sequence). CDR3 length: 13 residues. Trimming took off 0 bases at V and 6 bases at J, with 12 bases between the two ends. The CDR3: CAWSVSGLREQYF. CDR3 nucleotide sequence: TGTGCCTGGAGTGTCTCGGGCCTTCGCGAGCAGTACTTC.

The chain recombines TRBV6-5 with TRBJ1-3; 12 bases are shared with TRBD1. J lost 4 bases, V lost 2 bases, and 3 bases had no gene match. The CDR3 consists of 16 residues. Per the germline V gene, CDR1 is MNHEY and CDR2 is SVGAGI. CDR3 sequence (DNA): TGTGCCAGCAGTTACGGGACAGGGGGCGCAGGAAACACCATATATTTT. This codes for CASSYGTGGAGNTIYF.

J is TRBJ2-7 and V is TRBV4-3; D perhaps matches TRBD2 (6 bases). Trimming left V 0 bases short and J 5 bases short, with 17 bases between. The CDR3 has 16 residues. The germline gives CDR1 LGHNA, CDR2 YSLEER. CDR3 sequence reads: CASSQDKATRVNEQYF. Written as DNA, the CDR3 is TGCGCCAGCAGCCAAGATAAGGCGACTAGGGTTAACGAGCAGTACTTC.

The V gene is TRBV4-3, the J gene TRBJ2-3; 7 bases match TRBD1. V lost 0 bases and J lost 4; bases outside the gene matches: 16. Germline V gene lookup returns CDR1 LGHNA and CDR2 YSLEER. There are 19 residues in the CDR3. DNA of the CDR3: TGCGCCAGCAGCCAAGAGGCCCCTTTGACAGGGTTTGGTCCAGATACGCAGTATTTT. Amino acid sequence: CASSQEAPLTGFGPDTQYF.

J is TRBJ2-4 and V is TRBV29-1; 7 bases match TRBD1. CDR3 length equals 12 residues. V lost 5 bases and J lost 6; bases outside the gene matches: 4. Germline V lookup: CDR1 SQVTM, CDR2 ANQGSEA. The CDR3 sequence is CSVRQGPNIQYF. CDR3 nucleotides: TGCAGCGTTCGACAGGGTCCAAACATTCAGTACTTC. Supplemented by reference TRBV29-1 and TRBJ2-4, the full variable domain reads SAVISQKPSRDICQRGTSLTIQCQVDSQVTMMFWYRQQPGQSLTLIATANQGSEATYESGFVIDKFPISRPNLTFSTLTVSNMSPEDSSIYLCSVRQGPNIQYFGAGTRLSVL.

The chain employs TRBV28 and TRBJ2-5; D unresolved. CDR1 is MDHEN and CDR2 is SYDVKM in the germline V gene. The CDR3 runs to 15 residues. V was clipped by 4 bases and J by 5 bases, with 17 bases between them. The CDR3 DNA follows: TGTGCCAGCAGTTCCGGGCCAACGGTATGGGAGACCCAGTACTTC. Translated: CASSSGPTVWETQYF.

The chain has TRBV4-3 and TRBJ2-1; 9 positions agree with TRBD2. The CDR3 length is 16 residues. With V trimmed by 4 bases and J by 5 bases, 9 bases remained unmatched. Germline CDR1 LGHNA, CDR2 YSLEER. The CDR3 loop reads CASSRVAGAFHNEQFF. The CDR3 DNA is TGCGCCAGCAGCCGAGTAGCGGGAGCGTTCCACAATGAGCAGTTCTTC.

The rearrangement links TRBV18 to TRBJ2-1; a possible D gene is TRBD1 (5 bases). The germline V and J ends were trimmed by 3 bases and 3 bases, with 12 bases remaining between them. This CDR3 is built from 15 residues. Germline V gene data show CDR1 as KGHSH and CDR2 as LQKENI. CDR3 nucleotides: TGTGCCAGCTCACCCCCAGTCGGACACTACAATGAGCAGTTCTTC. Translating it yields CASSPPVGHYNEQFF.

The rearrangement joins TRBV5-1 to TRBJ2-7; possibly TRBD1 for D (6 bases). The germline CDR1 and CDR2 sequences are SGHRS and YFSETQ. Between the trimmed V and J ends, which lost 0 bases and 0 bases, there was a span of 16 bases. This CDR3 comprises 17 residues. The CDR3 loop is CASSLAPPQGSSYEQYF. Written as DNA, the CDR3 is TGCGCCAGCAGCTTGGCCCCCCCGCAGGGGAGCTCCTACGAGCAGTACTTC.